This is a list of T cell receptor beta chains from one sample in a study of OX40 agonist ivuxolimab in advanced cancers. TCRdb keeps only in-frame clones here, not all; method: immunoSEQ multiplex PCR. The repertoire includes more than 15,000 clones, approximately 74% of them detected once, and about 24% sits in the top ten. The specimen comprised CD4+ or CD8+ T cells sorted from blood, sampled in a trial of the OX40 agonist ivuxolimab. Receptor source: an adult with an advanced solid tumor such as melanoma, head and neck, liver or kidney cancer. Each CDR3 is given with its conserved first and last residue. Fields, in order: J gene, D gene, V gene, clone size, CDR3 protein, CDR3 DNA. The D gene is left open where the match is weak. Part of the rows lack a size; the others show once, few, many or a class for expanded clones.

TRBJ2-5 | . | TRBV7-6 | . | CASSLEGPPDF | TGTGCCAGCAGCTTAGAGGGCCCCCCGGACTTC
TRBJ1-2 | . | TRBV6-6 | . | CASSYTLTGLYGYTF | TGTGCCAGCAGTTACACCCTTACTGGGCTCTATGGCTACACCTTC
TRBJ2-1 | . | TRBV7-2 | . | CASNPGVYLLNEQFF | TGTGCCAGCAATCCCGGGGTTTACCTTCTCAATGAGCAGTTCTTC
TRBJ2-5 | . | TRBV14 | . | CASSQVRIFVRDIQETQYF | TGTGCCAGCAGCCAAGTTCGAATTTTTGTCCGGGACATCCAAGAGACCCAGTACTTC
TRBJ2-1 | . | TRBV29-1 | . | CSVVSGYNEQFF | TGCAGCGTTGTCAGCGGATACAATGAGCAGTTCTTC
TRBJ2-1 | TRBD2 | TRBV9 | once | CASSPRTSAHNEQFF | TGTGCCAGCAGCCCACGGACTAGCGCACACAATGAGCAGTTCTTC
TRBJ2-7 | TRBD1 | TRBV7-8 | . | CASSLALQGAYEQYF | TGTGCCAGCAGCTTAGCGCTACAGGGGGCCTACGAGCAGTACTTC
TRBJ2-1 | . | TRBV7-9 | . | CASSFQYNEQFF | TGTGCCAGCAGCTTTCAGTACAATGAGCAGTTCTTC
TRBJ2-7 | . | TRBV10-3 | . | CAISDIESNEQYF | TGTGCCATCAGTGATATAGAAAGTAACGAGCAGTACTTC
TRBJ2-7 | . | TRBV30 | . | CAWRVGTYEQYF | TGTGCCTGGAGAGTAGGAACCTACGAGCAGTACTTC
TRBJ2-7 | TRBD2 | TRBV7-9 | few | CASSSEREPTYEQYF | TGTGCCAGCAGCTCTGAGCGGGAGCCCACCTACGAGCAGTACTTC
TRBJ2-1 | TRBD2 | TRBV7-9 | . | CASSSLAGDGGEQFF | TGTGCCAGCAGCTCCTTAGCGGGAGACGGGGGTGAGCAGTTCTTC
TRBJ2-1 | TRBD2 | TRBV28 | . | CASSYLAETYNEQFF | TGTGCCAGCAGTTACCTAGCGGAGACCTACAATGAGCAGTTCTTC
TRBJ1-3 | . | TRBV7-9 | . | CASSLWTGNTIYF | TGTGCCAGCAGCCTTTGGACTGGAAACACCATATATTTT
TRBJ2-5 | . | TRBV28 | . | CASSWIREEETQYF | TGTGCCAGCAGTTGGATACGGGAAGAAGAGACCCAGTACTTC
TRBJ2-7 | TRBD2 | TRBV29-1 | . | CSVRSGRTYEQYF | TGCAGCGTTCGTAGCGGGAGAACCTACGAGCAGTACTTC
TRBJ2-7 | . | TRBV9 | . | CASSVGESYEQYF | TGTGCCAGCAGCGTAGGGGAAAGCTACGAGCAGTACTTC
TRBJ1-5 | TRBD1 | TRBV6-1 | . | CASSERDRNQPQHF | TGTGCCAGCAGTGAACGGGACAGAAATCAGCCCCAGCATTTT
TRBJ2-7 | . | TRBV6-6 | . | CASSYKDSSYEQYF | TGTGCCAGCAGTTATAAGGACAGTTCCTACGAGCAGTACTTC
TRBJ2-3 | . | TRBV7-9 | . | CASSSERRGKRTDTQYF | TGTGCCAGCAGCTCCGAGCGGCGCGGGAAAAGGACAGATACGCAGTATTTT
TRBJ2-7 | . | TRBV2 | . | CASSEALGQAPF | TGTGCCAGCAGTGAAGCGCTTGGGCAGGCCCCCTTC
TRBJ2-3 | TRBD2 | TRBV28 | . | CASSLPGTSGTDTQYF | TGTGCCAGCAGTCTCCCTGGGACTAGCGGCACAGATACGCAGTATTTT